This T cell receptor (beta chain) appears in the sequencing data of a study of response to subunit inactivated influenza vaccine. TCRdb reprocessed the RT-PCR reads via MiXCR and lists one record per CDR3 protein. The repertoire holds 650,000 to 800,000 distinct CDR3 sequences, with around 14% as singletons. V lost 6 bases, J lost 5 bases, and 17 bases lay in between. This CDR3 is built from 15 residues. The germline V gene encodes CDR1 MNHNS and CDR2 SASEGT. This sample comprised PBMCs from blood, obtained around two weeks before vaccination. This chain links TRBV6-1 with TRBJ1-3; TRBD1 might be the D (5 bases). This clonotype was obtained from a man in his fifties who received an inactivated influenza vaccine. The CDR3 loop is CASSPMGPRRNTIYF. CDR3 nucleotides: TGTGCCAGCAGCCCCATGGGACCAAGGAGAAACACCATATATTTT.